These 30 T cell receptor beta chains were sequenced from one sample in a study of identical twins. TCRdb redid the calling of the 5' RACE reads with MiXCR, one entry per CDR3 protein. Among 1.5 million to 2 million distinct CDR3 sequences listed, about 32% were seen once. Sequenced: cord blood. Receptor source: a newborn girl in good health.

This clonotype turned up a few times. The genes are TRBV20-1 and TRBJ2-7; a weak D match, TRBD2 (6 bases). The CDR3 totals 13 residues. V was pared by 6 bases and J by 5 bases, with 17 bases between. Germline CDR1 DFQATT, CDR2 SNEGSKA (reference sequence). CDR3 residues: CSAPPDLAHEQYF. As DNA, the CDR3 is TGCAGTGCCCCACCGGACCTAGCGCACGAGCAGTACTTC.

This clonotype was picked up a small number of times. Here the CDR3 reads CASTFRAREKQFF. Written as DNA, the CDR3 is TGTGCCAGCACCTTTAGGGCAAGGGAAAAGCAGTTCTTC. This sequence joins TRBV12-3 or TRBV12-4 and TRBJ2-1; D is ambiguous. V shed 7 bases and J shed 11 bases, with 18 bases lying between them. There are 13 residues in the CDR3.

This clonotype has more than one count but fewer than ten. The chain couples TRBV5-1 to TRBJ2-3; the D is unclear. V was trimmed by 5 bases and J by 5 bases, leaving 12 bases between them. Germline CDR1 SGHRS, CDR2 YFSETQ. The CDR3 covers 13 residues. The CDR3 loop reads CASSVGNRDTQYF. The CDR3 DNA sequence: TGCGCCAGCAGTGTGGGAAACCGAGATACGCAGTATTTT.

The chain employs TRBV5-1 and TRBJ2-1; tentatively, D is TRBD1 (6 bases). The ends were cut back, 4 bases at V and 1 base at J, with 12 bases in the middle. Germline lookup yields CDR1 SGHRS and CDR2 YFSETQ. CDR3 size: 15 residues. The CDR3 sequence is CASSLTQGSYNEQFF. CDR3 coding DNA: TGCGCCAGCAGCCTTACGCAGGGGTCCTACAATGAGCAGTTCTTC.

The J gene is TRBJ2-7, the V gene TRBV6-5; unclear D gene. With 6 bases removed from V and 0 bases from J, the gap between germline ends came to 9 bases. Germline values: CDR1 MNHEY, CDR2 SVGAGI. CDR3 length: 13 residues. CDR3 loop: CASRRSTSYEQYF. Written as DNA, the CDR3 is TGTGCCAGCAGGAGGTCGACCTCCTACGAGCAGTACTTC.

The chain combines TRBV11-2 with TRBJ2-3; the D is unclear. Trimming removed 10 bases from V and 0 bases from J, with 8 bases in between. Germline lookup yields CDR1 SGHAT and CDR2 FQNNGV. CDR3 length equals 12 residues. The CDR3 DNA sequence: TGTGCCACCCCGCGGAGCACAGATACGCAGTATTTT. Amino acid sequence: CATPRSTDTQYF.

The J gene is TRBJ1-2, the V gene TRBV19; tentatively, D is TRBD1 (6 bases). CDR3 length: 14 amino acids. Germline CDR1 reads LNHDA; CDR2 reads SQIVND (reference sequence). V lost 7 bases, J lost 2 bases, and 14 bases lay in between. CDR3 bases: TGTGCCAGTACGACAGGCCTGCTCAACTATGGCTACACCTTC. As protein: CASTTGLLNYGYTF. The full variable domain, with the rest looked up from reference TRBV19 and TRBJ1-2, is DGGITQSPKYLFRKEGQNVTLSCEQNLNHDAMYWYRQDPGQGLRLIYYSQIVNDFQKGDIAEGYSVSREKKESFPLTVTSAQKNPTAFYLCASTTGLLNYGYTFGSGTRLTVV.

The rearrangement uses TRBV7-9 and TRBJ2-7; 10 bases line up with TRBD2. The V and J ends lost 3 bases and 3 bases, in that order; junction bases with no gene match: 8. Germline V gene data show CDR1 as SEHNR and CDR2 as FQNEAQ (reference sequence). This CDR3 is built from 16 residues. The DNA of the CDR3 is TGTGCCAGCAGCTTGGCCGGGGTAGCGGGAGGCTACGAGCAGTACTTC. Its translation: CASSLAGVAGGYEQYF.

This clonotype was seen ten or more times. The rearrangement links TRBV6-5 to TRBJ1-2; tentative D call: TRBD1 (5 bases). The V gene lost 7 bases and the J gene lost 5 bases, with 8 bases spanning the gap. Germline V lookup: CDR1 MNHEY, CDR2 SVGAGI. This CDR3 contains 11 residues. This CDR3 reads CASKEGYGYTF. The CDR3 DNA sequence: TGTGCCAGCAAGGAGGGGTATGGCTACACCTTC.

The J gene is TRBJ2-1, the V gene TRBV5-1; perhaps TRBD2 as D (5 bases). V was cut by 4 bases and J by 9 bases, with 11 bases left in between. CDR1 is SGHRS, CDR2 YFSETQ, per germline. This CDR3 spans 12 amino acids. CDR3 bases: TGCGCCAGCAGCCCGACCCTAGCTGAGCAGTTCTTC. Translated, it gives CASSPTLAEQFF.

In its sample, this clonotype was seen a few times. CDR3 in amino acids: CATSRDQYGYTF. Here the CDR3 DNA reads TGTGCCACCAGCAGAGATCAGTATGGCTACACCTTC. The chain joins TRBV15 to TRBJ1-2; D is undetermined. CDR1 is LNHNV and CDR2 is YYDKDF in the germline V gene (reference sequence). The CDR3 is 12 residues long. V shed 0 bases and J shed 5 bases, with 4 bases lying between them. Full variable domain (rest looked up from reference TRBV15 and TRBJ1-2): DAMVIQNPRYQVTQFGKPVTLSCSQTLNHNVMYWYQQKSSQAPKLLFHYYDKDFNNEADTPDNFQSRRPNTSFCFLDIRSPGLGDTAMYLCATSRDQYGYTFGSGTRLTVV.

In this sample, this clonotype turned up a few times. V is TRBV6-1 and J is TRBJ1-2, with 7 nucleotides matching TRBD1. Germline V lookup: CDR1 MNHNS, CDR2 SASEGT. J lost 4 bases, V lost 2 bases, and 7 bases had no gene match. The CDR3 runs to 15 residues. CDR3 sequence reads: CASSEYRGTAYGYTF. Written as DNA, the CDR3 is TGTGCCAGCAGTGAATATAGGGGGACAGCCTATGGCTACACCTTC.

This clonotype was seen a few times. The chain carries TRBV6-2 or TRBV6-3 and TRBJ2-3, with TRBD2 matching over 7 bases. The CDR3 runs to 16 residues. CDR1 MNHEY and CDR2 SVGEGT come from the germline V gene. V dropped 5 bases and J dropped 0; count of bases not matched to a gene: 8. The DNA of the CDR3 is TGTGCCAGCAGTACACCCGGGACTACTAGCACAGATACGCAGTATTTT. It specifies CASSTPGTTSTDTQYF.

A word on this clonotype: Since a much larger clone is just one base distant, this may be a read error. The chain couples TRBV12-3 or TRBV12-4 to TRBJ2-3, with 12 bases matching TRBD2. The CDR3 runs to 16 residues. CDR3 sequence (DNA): TGTGCCAGCAGCCCTGGACTAGCGGGATTCACAGATGCGCAGTATTTT. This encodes CASSPGLAGFTDAQYF.

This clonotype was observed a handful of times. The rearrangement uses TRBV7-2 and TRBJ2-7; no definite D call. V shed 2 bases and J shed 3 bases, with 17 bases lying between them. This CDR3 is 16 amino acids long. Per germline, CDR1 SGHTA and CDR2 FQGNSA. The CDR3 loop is CASSLREFRALYEQYF. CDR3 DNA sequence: TGTGCCAGCAGCTTAAGGGAATTCCGGGCCCTCTACGAGCAGTACTTC.

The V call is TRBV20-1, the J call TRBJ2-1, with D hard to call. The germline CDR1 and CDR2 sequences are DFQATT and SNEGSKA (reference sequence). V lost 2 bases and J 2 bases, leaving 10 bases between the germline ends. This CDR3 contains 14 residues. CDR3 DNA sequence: TGCAGTGCTAGACCCGAGAGTCCCTACAATGAGCAGTTCTTC. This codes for CSARPESPYNEQFF.

The CDR3 region has the DNA TGCAGTGCCATGAGACAGGGGGGAAGGCCCCAGCATTTT. It specifies CSAMRQGGRPQHF. The chain links TRBV20-1 to TRBJ1-5; TRBD1 matches at 9 bases. The CDR3 covers 13 residues. With V trimmed by 6 bases and J by 9 bases, 9 bases remained unmatched. Germline V CDR1 and CDR2: DFQATT, SNEGSKA (reference sequence).

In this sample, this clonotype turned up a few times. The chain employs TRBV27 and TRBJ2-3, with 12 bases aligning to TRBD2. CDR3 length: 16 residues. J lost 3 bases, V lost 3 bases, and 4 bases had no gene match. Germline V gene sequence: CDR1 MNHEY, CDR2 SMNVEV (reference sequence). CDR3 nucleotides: TGTGCCAGCAGTTTGCCTACTAGCGGGAGGACAGATACGCAGTATTTT. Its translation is CASSLPTSGRTDTQYF.

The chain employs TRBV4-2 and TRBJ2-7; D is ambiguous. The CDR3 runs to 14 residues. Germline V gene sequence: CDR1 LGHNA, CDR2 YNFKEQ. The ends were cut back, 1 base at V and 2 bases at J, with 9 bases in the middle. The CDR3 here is CASSQVSHPYEQYF. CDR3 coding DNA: TGTGCCAGCAGCCAAGTTTCTCACCCCTACGAGCAGTACTTC.

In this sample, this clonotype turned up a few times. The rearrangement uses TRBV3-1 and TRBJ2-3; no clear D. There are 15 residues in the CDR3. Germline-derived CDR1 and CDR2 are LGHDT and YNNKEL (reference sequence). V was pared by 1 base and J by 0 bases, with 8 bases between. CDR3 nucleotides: TGTGCCAGCAGCCAAGTGGGGTCTAGCACAGATACGCAGTATTTT. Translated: CASSQVGSSTDTQYF.

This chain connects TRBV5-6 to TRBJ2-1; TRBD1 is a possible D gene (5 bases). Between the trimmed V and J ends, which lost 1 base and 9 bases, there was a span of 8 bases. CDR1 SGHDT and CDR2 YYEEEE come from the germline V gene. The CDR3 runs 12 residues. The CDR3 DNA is TGTGCCAGCAGCTTGACAAGGGGTGAGCAGTTCTTC. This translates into CASSLTRGEQFF.

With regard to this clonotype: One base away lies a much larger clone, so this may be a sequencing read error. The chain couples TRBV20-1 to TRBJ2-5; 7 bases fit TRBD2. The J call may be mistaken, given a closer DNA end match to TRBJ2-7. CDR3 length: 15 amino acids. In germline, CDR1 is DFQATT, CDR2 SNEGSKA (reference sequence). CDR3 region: CSARVGASGAYEQYF. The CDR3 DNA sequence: TGCAGTGCTAGAGTTGGGGCTAGCGGCGCCTACGAGCAGTACTTC.

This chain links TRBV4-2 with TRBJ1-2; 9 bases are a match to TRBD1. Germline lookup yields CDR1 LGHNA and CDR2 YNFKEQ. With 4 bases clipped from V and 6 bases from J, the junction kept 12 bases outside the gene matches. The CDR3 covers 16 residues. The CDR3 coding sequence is TGTGCCAGCAGCCTCGAACCCGGGACAGGGCTGGATGGCTACACCTTC. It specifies CASSLEPGTGLDGYTF.

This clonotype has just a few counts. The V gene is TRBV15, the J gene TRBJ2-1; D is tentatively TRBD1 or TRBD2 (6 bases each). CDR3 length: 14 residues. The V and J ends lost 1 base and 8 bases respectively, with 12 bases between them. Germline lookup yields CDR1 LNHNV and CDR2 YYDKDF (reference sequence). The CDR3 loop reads CATSRGSRGDEQFF. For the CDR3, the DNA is TGTGCCACCAGCAGAGGCTCTAGGGGGGATGAGCAGTTCTTC. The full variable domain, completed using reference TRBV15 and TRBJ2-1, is DAMVIQNPRYQVTQFGKPVTLSCSQTLNHNVMYWYQQKSSQAPKLLFHYYDKDFNNEADTPDNFQSRRPNTSFCFLDIRSPGLGDTAMYLCATSRGSRGDEQFFGPGTRLTVL.

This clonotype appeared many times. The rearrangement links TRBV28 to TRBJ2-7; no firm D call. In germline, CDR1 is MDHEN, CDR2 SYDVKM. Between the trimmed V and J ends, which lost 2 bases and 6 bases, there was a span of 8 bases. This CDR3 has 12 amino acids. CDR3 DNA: TGTGCCAGCAGTTTACAGGAGAGCGAGCAGTACTTC. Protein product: CASSLQESEQYF. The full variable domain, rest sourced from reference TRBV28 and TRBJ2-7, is DVKVTQSSRYLVKRTGEKVFLECVQDMDHENMFWYRQDPGLGLRLIYFSYDVKMKEKGDIPEGYSVSREKKERFSLILESASTNQTSMYLCASSLQESEQYFGPGTRLTVT.

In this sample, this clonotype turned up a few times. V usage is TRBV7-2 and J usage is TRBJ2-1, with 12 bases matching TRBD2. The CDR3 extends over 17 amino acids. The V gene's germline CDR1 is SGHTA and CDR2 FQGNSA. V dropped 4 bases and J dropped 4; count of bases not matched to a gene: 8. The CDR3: CASSSQYGLAGYNEQFF. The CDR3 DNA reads TGTGCCAGCAGCTCCCAATACGGACTAGCGGGATACAATGAGCAGTTCTTC.

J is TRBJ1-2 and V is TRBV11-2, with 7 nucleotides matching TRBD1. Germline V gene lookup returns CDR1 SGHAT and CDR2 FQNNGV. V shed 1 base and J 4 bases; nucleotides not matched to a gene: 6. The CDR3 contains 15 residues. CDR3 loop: CASSLGGGAGYGYTF. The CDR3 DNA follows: TGTGCCAGCAGCTTAGGAGGGGGCGCAGGCTATGGCTACACCTTC.

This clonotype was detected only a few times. The CDR3 nucleotides read TGTGCCAGCAGCCCAACTAGGGAGAAGACCCAGTACTTC. Its translation: CASSPTREKTQYF. J is TRBJ2-7 and V is TRBV7-2, with D possibly matching TRBD2 (5 bases). The J call may not be correct, given that the DNA end is closer to TRBJ2-5. CDR1 and CDR2 (germline): SGHTA, FQGNSA. This CDR3 contains 13 residues.

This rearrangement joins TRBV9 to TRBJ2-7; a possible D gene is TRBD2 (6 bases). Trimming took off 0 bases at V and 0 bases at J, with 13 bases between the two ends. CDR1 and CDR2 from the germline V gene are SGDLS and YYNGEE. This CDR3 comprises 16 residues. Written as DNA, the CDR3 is TGTGCCAGCAGCGTAGGTCGGGGGAGAGACTCCTACGAGCAGTACTTC. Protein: CASSVGRGRDSYEQYF.

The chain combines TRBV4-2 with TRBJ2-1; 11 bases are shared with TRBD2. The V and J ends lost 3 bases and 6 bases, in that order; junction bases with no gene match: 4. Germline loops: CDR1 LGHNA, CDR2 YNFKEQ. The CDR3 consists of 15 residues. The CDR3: CASSHSGGASNEQFF. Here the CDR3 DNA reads TGTGCCAGCAGCCATAGCGGGGGGGCGAGCAATGAGCAGTTCTTC.